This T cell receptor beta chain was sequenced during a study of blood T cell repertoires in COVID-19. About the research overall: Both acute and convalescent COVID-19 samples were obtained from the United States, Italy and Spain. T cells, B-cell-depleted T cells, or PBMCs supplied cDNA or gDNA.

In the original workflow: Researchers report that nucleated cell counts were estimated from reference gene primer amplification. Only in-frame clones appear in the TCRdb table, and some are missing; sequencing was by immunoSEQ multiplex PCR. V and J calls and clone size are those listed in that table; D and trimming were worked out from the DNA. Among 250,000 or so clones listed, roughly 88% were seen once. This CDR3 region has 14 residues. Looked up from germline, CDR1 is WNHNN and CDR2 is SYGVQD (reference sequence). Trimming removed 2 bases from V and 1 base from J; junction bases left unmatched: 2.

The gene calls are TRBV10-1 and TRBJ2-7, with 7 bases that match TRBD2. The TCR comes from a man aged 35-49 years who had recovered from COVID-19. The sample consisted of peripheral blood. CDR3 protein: CASSEQRGSYEQYF. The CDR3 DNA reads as TGCGCCAGCAGTGAGCAGCGGGGATCCTACGAGCAGTACTTC.